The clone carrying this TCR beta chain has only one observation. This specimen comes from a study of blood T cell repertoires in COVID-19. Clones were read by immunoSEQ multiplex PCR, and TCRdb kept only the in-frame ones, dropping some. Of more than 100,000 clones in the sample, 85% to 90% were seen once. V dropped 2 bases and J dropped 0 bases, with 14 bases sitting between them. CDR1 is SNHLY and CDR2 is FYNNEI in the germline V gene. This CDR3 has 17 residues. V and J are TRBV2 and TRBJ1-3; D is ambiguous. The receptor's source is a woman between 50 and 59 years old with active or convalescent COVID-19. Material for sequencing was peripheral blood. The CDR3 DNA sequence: TGTGCCAGCAGTGAAAGGCACCAGGCGAGCTCTGGAAACACCATATATTTT. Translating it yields CASSERHQASSGNTIYF.